Below, 18 T cell receptor beta chains from the same sample are listed, as sequenced in a study of brain T cells in children with intractable seizures. Sample time point: blood from clinic visit 5 months post-surgery; TSC patient then seizure free. TCRdb keeps only in-frame clones here, not all; method: immunoSEQ multiplex PCR. This sample has under 400,000 clones, with over 90% found just once. The sequenced sample was peripheral blood, obtained approximately 5 months after surgery. Receptors were obtained from a boy under three years old with tuberous sclerosis and intractable seizures.

The rearrangement joins TRBV2 to TRBJ2-1; TRBD2 agrees at 11 bases. The CDR3 consists of 16 residues. Germline lookup yields CDR1 SNHLY and CDR2 FYNNEI. The V gene end was trimmed by 3 bases and the J gene end by 6 bases; junction bases not matched to a gene: 7. The CDR3 coding sequence is TGTGCCAGCAGTGACGTACTAGCGGGGGTGGGCAATGAGCAGTTCTTC. Amino acids: CASSDVLAGVGNEQFF. The variable domain in full, completed from reference TRBV2 and TRBJ2-1, reads EPEVTQTPSHQVTQMGQEVILRCVPISNHLYFYWYRQILGQKVEFLVSFYNNEISEKSEIFDDQFSVERPDGSNFTLKIRSTKLEDSAMYFCASSDVLAGVGNEQFFGPGTRLTVL.

The genes are TRBV6-6 and TRBJ2-1; D may be TRBD1 (6 bases). Trimming pared 2 bases from V and 9 bases from J, leaving 8 bases between. The CDR3 loop spans 12 amino acids. CDR1 and CDR2 (germline): MNHNY, SVGAGI (reference sequence). The CDR3 loop reads CASSYTQGEQFF. The CDR3 coding sequence is TGTGCCAGCAGTTACACACAGGGTGAGCAGTTCTTC.

The rearrangement joins TRBV6-1 to TRBJ2-5; no reliable D call. V was pared by 2 bases and J by 12 bases, with 16 bases between. This CDR3 region has 13 residues. CDR1 and CDR2 (germline): MNHNS, SASEGT. For the CDR3, the DNA is TGTGCCAGCAGTGAAAACAAAGGGTCCCCCAAGTACTTC. This encodes CASSENKGSPKYF.

This clone showed up just once. The chain has TRBV4-1 and TRBJ2-7; 11 bases line up with TRBD1. The J segment lost 5 bases and the V segment lost 2 bases, leaving 5 bases of the junction unmatched. From germline, CDR1 is MGHRA and CDR2 YSYEKL. CDR3 length: 15 amino acids. In DNA form, the CDR3 reads TGCGCCAGCAGCCAAAGCGGACAGGGGGCAGACGAGCAGTACTTC. Protein product: CASSQSGQGADEQYF.

V gene TRBV9 combines with J gene TRBJ2-7; D unclear. The CDR3 length is 16 residues. V lost 0 bases to trimming and J lost 2 bases, with 15 bases between them. CDR1 and CDR2 (germline): SGDLS, YYNGEE. The CDR3 sequence is CASSVGYGAVTYEQYF. CDR3 DNA: TGTGCCAGCAGCGTAGGTTATGGTGCGGTGACCTACGAGCAGTACTTC.

The chain is built from TRBV5-4 and TRBJ1-4; the D is unclear. V was clipped by 0 bases and J by 4 bases, with 10 bases between them. The CDR3 spans 15 residues. In germline, CDR1 is SGHNT, CDR2 YYREEE (reference sequence). CDR3 bases: TGTGCCAGCAGCTTGGGAGTGGGCTATAATGAAAAACTGTTTTTT. This translates into CASSLGVGYNEKLFF. Variable domain in full (rest from reference TRBV5-4 and TRBJ1-4): ETGVTQSPTHLIKTRGQQVTLRCSSQSGHNTVSWYQQALGQGPQFIFQYYREEENGRGNFPPRFSGLQFPNYSSELNVNALELDDSALYLCASSLGVGYNEKLFFGSGTQLSVL.

The chain employs TRBV19 and TRBJ2-2; TRBD1 might be the D (5 bases). Germline V gives CDR1 LNHDA, CDR2 SQIVND (reference sequence). With 11 bases removed from V and 6 bases from J, the gap between germline ends came to 22 bases. This CDR3 spans 15 amino acids. The CDR3 coding sequence is TGTGCCGGTTCCCCCGGGCAGGGTGAGGCCGGGGAGCTGTTTTTT. Protein sequence: CAGSPGQGEAGELFF.

This clone was observed once. The gene calls are TRBV5-5 and TRBJ2-3, with 10 bases identical to TRBD2. J was trimmed by 4 bases and V by 0 bases; bases with no gene match: 2. Germline V gene data show CDR1 as SGHKS and CDR2 as YYEKEE (reference sequence). The CDR3 is 15 amino acids. The CDR3 DNA reads as TGTGCCAGCAGCTTGGAAAGCGGGGGGGCAGATACGCAGTATTTT. The encoded protein is CASSLESGGADTQYF.

The genes are TRBV28 and TRBJ1-5; the D gene is possibly TRBD1 (6 bases). Between the trimmed V and J ends, which lost 6 bases and 2 bases, there was a span of 20 bases. Germline V lookup: CDR1 MDHEN, CDR2 SYDVKM. The CDR3 contains 17 residues. This chain's CDR3 is CASSSPGAPDRNQPQHF. DNA for the CDR3: TGTGCCAGCAGCTCCCCAGGGGCCCCTGATCGCAATCAGCCCCAGCATTTT.

The rearrangement links TRBV7-8 to TRBJ2-7; D is possibly TRBD1 (8 bases). The CDR3 is 15 amino acids. Trimming stripped 5 bases from V and 3 bases from J, with 17 bases between. Germline loops: CDR1 SGHVS, CDR2 FQNEAQ. In DNA, the CDR3 is TGTGCCAGCAGCGCCAAGCGGGACAGGAACTACGAGCAGTACTTC. It translates to CASSAKRDRNYEQYF.

The chain combines TRBV19 with TRBJ2-3, with D possibly matching TRBD1 (6 bases). Germline CDR1 and CDR2: LNHDA and SQIVND (reference sequence). The ends were cut back, 1 base at V and 4 bases at J, with 15 bases in the middle. The CDR3 is 16 amino acids. CDR3 nucleotides: TGTGCCAGTAGTATAGGGCCAGGGGCAAGGCCAGATACGCAGTATTTT. Amino acid sequence: CASSIGPGARPDTQYF.

A single count supports this clone. This chain uses TRBV7-3 with TRBJ2-1, with 9 bases lining up with TRBD2. This CDR3 is 15 amino acids long. J lost 5 bases, V lost 3 bases, and 5 bases had no gene match. CDR1 is SGHTA, CDR2 FQGTGA, per germline. The chain's CDR3 is CASSFYSGGNNEQFF. CDR3 nucleotide sequence: TGTGCCAGCAGCTTCTACAGCGGGGGGAACAATGAGCAGTTCTTC.

A single count supports this clone. The chain carries TRBV5-6 and TRBJ1-1; perhaps TRBD1 as D (5 bases). V gave up 5 bases and J gave up 8 bases, with 16 bases separating them. Germline V gene data show CDR1 as SGHDT and CDR2 as YYEEEE. CDR3 length: 13 amino acids. This CDR3 reads CASSLRGGPEAFF. The CDR3 region has the DNA TGTGCCAGCAGTCTCCGGGGGGGACCCGAAGCTTTCTTT.

This sequence joins TRBV9 and TRBJ2-3; tentatively, D is TRBD1 (7 bases). Germline CDR1 and CDR2: SGDLS and YYNGEE. This CDR3 contains 19 residues. Trimming pared 0 bases from V and 1 base from J, leaving 21 bases between. Written as DNA, the CDR3 is TGTGCCAGCAGCGTAGAGGAGGGAACAGGGGATGTTGGCACAGATACGCAGTATTTT. Translated, it gives CASSVEEGTGDVGTDTQYF.

The sample holds one count of this clone. The gene calls are TRBV4-1 and TRBJ1-4; 8 bases are shared with TRBD1. Unmatched junction bases numbered 5, after V lost 3 bases and J lost 2 bases. There are 16 residues in the CDR3. In germline, CDR1 is MGHRA, CDR2 YSYEKL. Here the CDR3 reads CASSHGQGATNEKLFF. DNA for the CDR3: TGCGCCAGCAGCCATGGACAGGGAGCGACTAATGAAAAACTGTTTTTT.

The chain combines TRBV7-3 with TRBJ2-6; D remains ambiguous. CDR3 size: 16 residues. Trimming stripped 5 bases from V and 0 bases from J, with 11 bases between. Per the germline V gene, CDR1 is SGHTA and CDR2 is FQGTGA. DNA for the CDR3: TGTGCCAGCAGCCTCTCGATTGACTCTGGGGCCAACGTCCTGACTTTC. Its translation is CASSLSIDSGANVLTF.

The V gene is TRBV12-3 or TRBV12-4, the J gene TRBJ2-7; D is undetermined. This CDR3 is 10 amino acids long. Trimming shortened V by 8 bases and J by 3 bases, and 5 bases separated the two germline ends. The CDR3 DNA reads as TGTGCCAGCGGGAACTACGAGCAGTACTTC. Residues: CASGNYEQYF.

The chain carries TRBV4-1 and TRBJ2-2, with D hard to call. The CDR3 covers 17 residues. Per germline, CDR1 MGHRA and CDR2 YSYEKL. V was clipped by 4 bases and J by 2 bases, with 17 bases between them. The CDR3 region has the DNA TGCGCCAGCAGCCCACTCGGGTGGATACCAAACACCGGGGAGCTGTTTTTT. Translation: CASSPLGWIPNTGELFF.